A selection of T cell receptor beta chains follows, all from one sample in a study of blood T cell repertoires in COVID-19. The assay was immunoSEQ multiplex PCR, and TCRdb's table has in-frame clones only and misses some. This table holds just over 300,000 clones, roughly 90% found once. Material for sequencing was PBMCs or T cells enriched from blood (not recorded which). These receptors came from a woman aged 18-29 years with acute COVID-19. Each CDR3 is given with its conserved first and last residue. A D gene is named only where the DNA matches it firmly.

j_call d_call v_call cdr3_nt cdr3_aa
TRBJ2-7 - TRBV18 TGTGCCAGCTCACCAAGACACCTCGAAGAAGAGCAGTACTTC CASSPRHLEEEQYF
TRBJ2-1 TRBD1 TRBV18 TGTGCCAGCTCACCCCTCCCGACAGGGCGGGATGAGCAGTTCTTC CASSPLPTGRDEQFF
TRBJ1-5 - TRBV19 TGTGCCAGTAGTATGACGGGAGGCAATCAGCCCCAGCATTTT CASSMTGGNQPQHF
TRBJ1-2 - TRBV5-1 TGCGCCAGCAGCTTAGGACTATCTAACTATGGCTACACCTTC CASSLGLSNYGYTF
TRBJ2-2 - TRBV24-1 TGTGCCACCAGTGATTTCGGGAGTATGTACACCGGGGAGCTGTTTTTT CATSDFGSMYTGELFF
TRBJ2-1 TRBD2 TRBV10-1 TGCGCCAGCAGAGCGCAGGTGGGCGGGAGTTCCTACAATGAGCAGTTCTTC CASRAQVGGSSYNEQFF
TRBJ1-5 TRBD1 TRBV28 TGTGCCAGCAGAATACAGGGGAATCAGCCCCAGCATTTT CASRIQGNQPQHF
TRBJ2-1 - TRBV5-6 TGTGCCAGCAGCTTTCGGAGCGGAGTGGTAAATGAGCAGTTCTTC CASSFRSGVVNEQFF
TRBJ1-2 - TRBV6-5 TGTGCCAGCAGTTACTCATACGGTAGTGGCTACACCTTC CASSYSYGSGYTF
TRBJ1-5 - TRBV28 TGTGCCAGCTTCCAGGGGAATCAGCCCCAGCATTTT CASFQGNQPQHF
TRBJ1-2 TRBD1 TRBV5-1 TGCGCCAGCAGCTTGGGGGACAGGGCTACTGGCTACACCTTC CASSLGDRATGYTF
TRBJ2-7 - TRBV3-1/TRBV3-2 TGTGCCAGCAGCCGAGACAGGTTCTCCTACGAGCAGTACTTC CASSRDRFSYEQYF
TRBJ2-6 - TRBV5-1 TGCGCCAGCACCAACTCTGGGGCCAACGTCCTGACTTTC CASTNSGANVLTF